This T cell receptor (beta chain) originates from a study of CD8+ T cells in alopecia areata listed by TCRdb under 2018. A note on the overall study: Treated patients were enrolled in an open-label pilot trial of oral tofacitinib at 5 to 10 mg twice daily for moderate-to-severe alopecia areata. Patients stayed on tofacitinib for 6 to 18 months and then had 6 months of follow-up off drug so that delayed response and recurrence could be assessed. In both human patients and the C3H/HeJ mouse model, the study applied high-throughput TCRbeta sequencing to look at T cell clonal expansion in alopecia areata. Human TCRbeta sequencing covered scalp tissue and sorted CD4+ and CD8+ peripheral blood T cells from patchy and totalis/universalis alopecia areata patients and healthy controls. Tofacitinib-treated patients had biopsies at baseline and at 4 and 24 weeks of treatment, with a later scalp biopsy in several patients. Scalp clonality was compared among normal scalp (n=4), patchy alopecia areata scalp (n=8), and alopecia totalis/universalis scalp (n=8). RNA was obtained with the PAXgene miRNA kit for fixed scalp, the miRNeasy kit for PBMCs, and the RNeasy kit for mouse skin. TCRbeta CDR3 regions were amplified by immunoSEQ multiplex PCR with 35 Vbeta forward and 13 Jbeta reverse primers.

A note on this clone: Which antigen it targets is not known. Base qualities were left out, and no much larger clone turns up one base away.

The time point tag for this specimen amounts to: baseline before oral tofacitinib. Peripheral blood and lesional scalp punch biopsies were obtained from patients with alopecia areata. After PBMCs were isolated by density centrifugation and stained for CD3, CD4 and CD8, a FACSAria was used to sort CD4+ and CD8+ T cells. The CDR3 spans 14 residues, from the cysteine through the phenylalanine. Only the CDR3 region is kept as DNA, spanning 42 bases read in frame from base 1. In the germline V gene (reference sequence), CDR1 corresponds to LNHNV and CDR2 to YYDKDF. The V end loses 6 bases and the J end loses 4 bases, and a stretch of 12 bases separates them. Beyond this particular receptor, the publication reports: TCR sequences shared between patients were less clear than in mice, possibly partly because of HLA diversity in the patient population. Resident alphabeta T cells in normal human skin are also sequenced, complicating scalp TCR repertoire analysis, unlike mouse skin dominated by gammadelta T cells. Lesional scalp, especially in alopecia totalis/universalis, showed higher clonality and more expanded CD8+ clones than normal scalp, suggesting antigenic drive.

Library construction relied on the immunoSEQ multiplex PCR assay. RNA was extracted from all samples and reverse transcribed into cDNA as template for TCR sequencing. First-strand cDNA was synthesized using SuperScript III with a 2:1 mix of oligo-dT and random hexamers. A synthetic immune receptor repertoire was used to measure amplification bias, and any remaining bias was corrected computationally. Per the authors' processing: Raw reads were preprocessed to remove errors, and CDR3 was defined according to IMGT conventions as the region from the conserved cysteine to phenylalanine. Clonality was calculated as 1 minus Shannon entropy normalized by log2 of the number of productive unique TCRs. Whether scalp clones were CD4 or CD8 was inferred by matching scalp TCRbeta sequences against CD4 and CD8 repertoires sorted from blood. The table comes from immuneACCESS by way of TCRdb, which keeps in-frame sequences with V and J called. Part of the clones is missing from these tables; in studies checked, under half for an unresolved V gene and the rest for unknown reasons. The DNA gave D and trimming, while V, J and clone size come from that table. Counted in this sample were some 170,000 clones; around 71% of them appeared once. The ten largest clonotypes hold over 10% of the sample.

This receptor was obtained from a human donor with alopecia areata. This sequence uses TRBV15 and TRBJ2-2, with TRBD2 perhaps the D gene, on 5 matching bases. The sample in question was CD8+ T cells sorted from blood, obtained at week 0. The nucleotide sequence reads TGTGCCACCAGGACGGGATCGGCCACCGGGGAGCTGTTTTTT. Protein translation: CATRTGSATGELFF.